The next 19 T cell receptor beta chains were all read from a single sample in a study of T cells expressing NK-cell markers. From the 5' RACE reads, TCRdb lists one entry per CDR3 protein and no DNA. The table lists a few hundred thousand distinct CDR3 sequences. Sequenced input: blood T cells: a sorted CD56 or NKG2C T cell subset, CD4+ or CD8+ T cells, or bulk PBMC T cells (not recorded which). The receptor source for this set is a woman aged 45-59 years in good health.

The chain recombines TRBV6-5 with TRBJ1-1. Germline V lookup: CDR1 MNHEY, CDR2 SVGAGI. CDR3 length: 14 amino acids. The CDR3 sequence is CASNYGGIQDEAFF.

The gene calls are TRBV20-1 and TRBJ2-1; TCRdb names TRBD1, which stays unverified in the absence of DNA. CDR1 DFQATT and CDR2 SNEGSKA come from the germline V gene (reference sequence). There are 15 residues in the CDR3. CDR3 sequence: CSASTQGFGTNEQFF.

CDR3: CATSDPGTSNIQYF. The chain links TRBV24-1 to TRBJ2-4; TCRdb designates TRBD1, a call that cannot be tested without DNA. CDR1 and CDR2 from the germline V gene are KGHDR and SFDVKD. This CDR3 is 14 amino acids long.

The chain employs TRBV27 and TRBJ2-7; TCRdb outputs TRBD2, but without DNA this stays unchecked. The CDR3 extends over 14 amino acids. The germline V gene has CDR1 MNHEY and CDR2 SMNVEV (reference sequence). The CDR3 reads CASSARRAPYEQYF.

The chain employs TRBV5-5 and TRBJ2-2. The CDR3 length is 13 residues. Looked up from germline, CDR1 is SGHKS and CDR2 is YYEKEE (reference sequence). CDR3 amino acids: CASSNTGGGELFF.

V and J are TRBV6-1 and TRBJ1-1. Germline V lookup: CDR1 MNHNS, CDR2 SASEGT. CDR3 length: 14 residues. The CDR3 loop is CASRTAQGITEAFF.

The CDR3 here is CASSLLSAAHNQPQHF. V is TRBV19 and J is TRBJ1-5. This CDR3 comprises 16 residues. CDR1 LNHDA and CDR2 SQIVND come from the germline V gene (reference sequence).

The rearrangement joins TRBV29-1 to TRBJ2-1; TCRdb's assignment of TRBD1 cannot be checked, as there is no DNA. This CDR3 has 13 residues. Germline V gene lookup returns CDR1 SQVTM and CDR2 ANQGSEA. The CDR3 reads CSVTGNQIDEQFF.

CDR3 sequence: CASSPGGELFF. The V gene is TRBV4-2, the J gene TRBJ2-2. In germline, CDR1 is LGHNA, CDR2 YNFKEQ. This CDR3 is 11 amino acids long.

V and J are TRBV29-1 and TRBJ1-5; TCRdb's D call, TRBD1, is unchecked because there is no DNA. Germline CDR1 reads SQVTM; CDR2 reads ANQGSEA. The CDR3 sequence is 15 residues long. The CDR3 region is CSVVIPGGSNQPQHF.

V is TRBV4-2 and J is TRBJ2-7; as DNA is missing, the TRBD2 call by TCRdb cannot be tested. The CDR3 is made up of 16 amino acids. Germline V CDR1 and CDR2: LGHNA, YNFKEQ. CDR3 in amino acids: CASSQDPSGFSYEQYF.

The CDR3 protein is CSASLSGRRTGELFF. This chain connects TRBV20-1 to TRBJ2-2; TCRdb proposes TRBD2, but this gene call is untestable without DNA. Germline V CDR1 and CDR2: DFQATT, SNEGSKA (reference sequence). This CDR3 is 15 amino acids long.

The genes are TRBV27 and TRBJ2-3; TCRdb names TRBD2, which stays unverified in the absence of DNA. The CDR3 length is 15 residues. Germline V gene sequence: CDR1 MNHEY, CDR2 SMNVEV (reference sequence). The CDR3 sequence: CASSDSGSRKDTQYF.

The chain's CDR3 is CSARLRGPFEQFF. This chain uses TRBV20-1 with TRBJ2-1; no DNA is available, so the TRBD2 call from TCRdb remains unchecked. CDR1 DFQATT and CDR2 SNEGSKA come from the germline V gene (reference sequence). The CDR3 totals 13 residues.

The chain recombines TRBV20-1 with TRBJ2-3; TCRdb calls TRBD2, which cannot be checked without DNA. Germline values: CDR1 DFQATT, CDR2 SNEGSKA (reference sequence). CDR3 length: 16 residues. CDR3 sequence: CSARDAGREGVDTQYF.

The chain couples TRBV16 to TRBJ1-1. This CDR3 is 13 amino acids long. Germline CDR1 reads KGHSY; CDR2 reads FQNENV. The CDR3 region is CASSQWDGTEAFF.

The rearrangement links TRBV20-1 to TRBJ2-1; the TCRdb D gene call, TRBD1, has no DNA to confirm it. The CDR3 sequence is 14 residues long. The germline V gene has CDR1 DFQATT and CDR2 SNEGSKA (reference sequence). CDR3 amino acids: CSASPSLWGGEQFF.

CDR3 sequence: CASSLISDTEAFF. The chain has TRBV18 and TRBJ1-1. Germline CDR1 KGHSH, CDR2 LQKENI. CDR3 length: 13 amino acids.

The rearrangement links TRBV5-5 to TRBJ1-5; without DNA, the TCRdb call of TRBD1 cannot be checked. This CDR3 has 16 residues. CDR1 is SGHKS and CDR2 is YYEKEE in the germline V gene (reference sequence). CDR3 loop: CASSLAQGAYNQPQHF.